The next 27 T cell receptor beta chains were all read from a single sample in a study of breast tumors, draining lymph nodes, adjacent tissues. MiXCR, run by TCRdb on the multiplex PCR reads, gives a single entry per CDR3 protein. The data show more than 10,000 distinct CDR3 sequences, with roughly 72% seen just once and around two fifths held by the top ten. Sequences were obtained from tumor-adjacent breast tissue. The source is a female donor with breast cancer. Some clones in this sample may be carry-over from other donors' samples.

The V call is TRBV7-6, the J call TRBJ2-1; 13 positions match TRBD2. The germline V gene encodes CDR1 SGHVS and CDR2 FNYEAQ. The CDR3 is 17 amino acids. With 5 bases clipped from V and 6 bases from J, the junction kept 10 bases outside the gene matches. CDR3 sequence reads: CASSLRARTSGSNEQFF. The DNA of the CDR3 is TGTGCCAGCAGCCTCCGAGCCCGGACTAGCGGGAGCAATGAGCAGTTCTTC.

The chain links TRBV19 to TRBJ2-1, with D possibly matching TRBD2 (7 bases). Germline CDR1 is LNHDA and CDR2 is SQIVND (reference sequence). This CDR3 contains 15 residues. Trimming cost V 7 bases and J 4 bases, with 17 bases left between them. The CDR3 here is CASKGGGQPYNEQFF. The CDR3 region has the DNA TGTGCCAGTAAGGGGGGAGGGCAACCTTACAATGAGCAGTTCTTC.

This clonotype is a singleton in its sample. V gene TRBV10-3 combines with J gene TRBJ2-7; 8 positions agree with TRBD2. Germline V gene data show CDR1 as ENHRY and CDR2 as SYGVKD. The CDR3 spans 19 residues. V trimming: 1 base; J trimming: 2 bases; junction bases outside the gene matches: 16. CDR3 residues: CAISEFGPGGAGGTYEQYF. CDR3 sequence (DNA): TGTGCCATCAGTGAGTTCGGGCCTGGAGGGGCGGGAGGTACCTACGAGCAGTACTTC.

The chain is built from TRBV9 and TRBJ2-1; D possibly corresponds to TRBD1 (6 bases). CDR3 length equals 15 residues. Germline loops: CDR1 SGDLS, CDR2 YYNGEE. V was clipped by 0 bases and J by 4 bases, with 11 bases between them. The CDR3 DNA follows: TGTGCCAGCAGCGTAGGCCAGGGGAAATACAATGAGCAGTTCTTC. Translation: CASSVGQGKYNEQFF.

This sequence joins TRBV5-6 and TRBJ2-6; no reliable D call. The V gene lost 7 bases and the J gene lost 2 bases, with 7 bases spanning the gap. CDR3 length: 13 amino acids. Germline V gene data show CDR1 as SGHDT and CDR2 as YYEEEE. CDR3 DNA sequence: TGTGCCAGCTTGCGACCTGGGGCCAACGTCCTGACTTTC. Its translation: CASLRPGANVLTF.

The chain uses TRBV6-5 and TRBJ2-1, with TRBD1 identical over 10 bases. The V gene end was trimmed by 2 bases and the J gene end by 7 bases; junction bases not matched to a gene: 20. Germline lookup yields CDR1 MNHEY and CDR2 SVGAGI. CDR3 size: 20 residues. The CDR3 sequence: CASSYDVPGQGMTRGNEQFF. The CDR3 DNA sequence: TGTGCCAGCAGTTACGACGTCCCGGGACAGGGGATGACTAGGGGGAATGAGCAGTTCTTC.

V and J are TRBV6-2 or TRBV6-3 and TRBJ2-3; possibly TRBD1 for D (6 bases). Germline V lookup: CDR1 MNHEY, CDR2 SVGEGT. This CDR3 has 14 residues. Trimming took off 3 bases at V and 5 bases at J, with 12 bases between the two ends. CDR3 sequence reads: CASSYLRQVDTQYF. The DNA of the CDR3 is TGTGCCAGCAGTTATCTACGACAGGTAGATACGCAGTATTTT.

This chain joins TRBV18 and TRBJ2-7; perhaps TRBD1 as D (6 bases). Trimming stripped 3 bases from V and 6 bases from J, with 9 bases between. CDR1 KGHSH and CDR2 LQKENI come from the germline V gene. This CDR3 spans 12 amino acids. CDR3 DNA sequence: TGTGCCAGCTCACCGCAGGGGACCGAGCAGTACTTC. Translation: CASSPQGTEQYF.

The genes are TRBV7-9 and TRBJ2-1, with 7 bases lining up with TRBD2. Germline V gene lookup returns CDR1 SEHNR and CDR2 FQNEAQ (reference sequence). The V segment lost 8 bases and the J segment 0 bases; nucleotides outside the gene matches: 4. This CDR3 contains 14 residues. The CDR3 sequence: CASGRGSSYNEQFF. The CDR3 DNA sequence: TGTGCCAGCGGGCGGGGGAGCTCCTACAATGAGCAGTTCTTC.

The chain links TRBV5-4 to TRBJ2-1; 9 bases agree with TRBD2. V was pared by 3 bases and J by 5 bases, with 6 bases of the junction left unmatched. Germline V gene sequence: CDR1 SGHNT, CDR2 YYREEE (reference sequence). The CDR3 contains 15 residues. CDR3 sequence (DNA): TGTGCCAGCAGCTGGGGACTAGCCGAAGACAATGAGCAGTTCTTC. Encoded protein: CASSWGLAEDNEQFF.

This chain uses TRBV20-1 with TRBJ1-4; a possible D gene is TRBD1 (5 bases). Trimming removed 2 bases from V and 1 base from J, with 11 bases in between. The CDR3 is 15 amino acids. Germline-derived CDR1 and CDR2 are DFQATT and SNEGSKA (reference sequence). CDR3 amino acids: CSARPPGGTNEKLFF. The CDR3 nucleotides read TGCAGTGCTAGACCCCCTGGGGGAACTAATGAAAAACTGTTTTTT.

The rearrangement uses TRBV5-6 and TRBJ2-7; 12 bases fit TRBD2. V trimming: 2 bases; J trimming: 10 bases; junction bases outside the gene matches: 7. The CDR3 spans 14 residues. Germline CDR1 is SGHDT and CDR2 is YYEEEE. CDR3 sequence (DNA): TGTGCCAGCAGCTTAAAGGGACTAGCGGGCCGACAGTACTTC. Its translation is CASSLKGLAGRQYF.

V and J are TRBV20-1 and TRBJ2-3; D ambiguous. This CDR3 comprises 13 residues. V was cut by 7 bases and J by 1 base, with 12 bases left in between. CDR1 is DFQATT, CDR2 SNEGSKA, per germline (reference sequence). The CDR3: CSVGPGGTDTQYF. In DNA form, the CDR3 reads TGCAGTGTTGGGCCTGGCGGCACAGATACGCAGTATTTT.

This clonotype was seen only once. This chain joins TRBV4-2 and TRBJ2-3; 11 nucleotides agree with TRBD1. From germline, CDR1 is LGHNA and CDR2 YNFKEQ. The J segment lost 4 bases and the V segment lost 1 base, leaving 7 bases of the junction unmatched. This CDR3 comprises 17 residues. The CDR3 sequence is CASSQVQKGQGADTQYF. Written as DNA, the CDR3 is TGTGCCAGCAGCCAAGTGCAAAAGGGACAGGGGGCAGATACGCAGTATTTT.

V usage is TRBV7-3 and J usage is TRBJ2-3; TRBD1 is a possible D gene (6 bases). The germline CDR1 and CDR2 sequences are SGHTA and FQGTGA. The CDR3 is made up of 17 amino acids. Between the trimmed V and J ends, which lost 1 base and 4 bases, there was a span of 18 bases. The DNA for the CDR3 is TGTGCCAGCAGCTTAATGCCCCCGACCACAGGGTCAGATACGCAGTATTTT. This encodes CASSLMPPTTGSDTQYF.

The J gene is TRBJ2-2, the V gene TRBV5-1; 10 positions match TRBD2. The germline CDR1 and CDR2 sequences are SGHRS and YFSETQ. Trimming removed 1 base from V and 5 bases from J; junction bases left unmatched: 2. The CDR3 has 15 residues. CDR3 protein: CASSLSTSGTGELFF. The DNA of the CDR3 is TGCGCCAGCAGCTTGTCGACTAGCGGGACCGGGGAGCTGTTTTTT.

This chain connects TRBV11-3 to TRBJ1-6, with a weak D call TRBD1 (6 bases). Trimming shortened V by 3 bases and J by 6 bases, and 9 bases separated the two germline ends. Germline CDR1 reads SGHNT; CDR2 reads YENEEA. The CDR3 has 14 amino acids. DNA of the CDR3: TGTGCCAGCAGCTTCGGGACACCTAATTCACCCCTCCACTTT. Its protein product is CASSFGTPNSPLHF.

This chain links TRBV7-3 with TRBJ2-7; the D gene could be TRBD1 or TRBD2 (6 bases each). Trimming removed 0 bases at V and 3 bases at J, with 12 bases between. The germline V gene encodes CDR1 SGHTA and CDR2 FQGTGA. The CDR3 is 15 residues long. This CDR3 is CASSLTSRGGYEQYF. The CDR3 DNA follows: TGTGCCAGCAGCTTAACGTCCAGGGGAGGCTACGAGCAGTACTTC.

The genes are TRBV20-1 and TRBJ1-2; D remains ambiguous. V was shortened by 3 bases and J by 4 bases, with 6 bases between the two germline ends. The CDR3 is 11 amino acids. The V gene's germline CDR1 is DFQATT and CDR2 SNEGSKA (reference sequence). The CDR3 sequence is CSASDIYGYTF. The CDR3 region has the DNA TGCAGTGCTAGCGACATCTATGGCTACACCTTC.

This clonotype was recorded at least ten times. The rearrangement joins TRBV6-5 to TRBJ2-5, with a possible D match to TRBD1 (5 bases). Germline V gives CDR1 MNHEY, CDR2 SVGAGI. The V gene lost 6 bases and the J gene lost 2 bases, with 16 bases spanning the gap. The CDR3 sequence is 15 residues long. The CDR3 DNA follows: TGTGCCAGCAGAAAGGCAGGGTTAGGTCAAGAGACCCAGTACTTC. Its protein product is CASRKAGLGQETQYF.

This clonotype rates as medium-sized (0.01 to 0.1%). The chain uses TRBV7-8 and TRBJ2-3; the D gene is possibly TRBD2 (6 bases). V shed 4 bases and J shed 5 bases, with 10 bases lying between them. Germline V gives CDR1 SGHVS, CDR2 FQNEAQ. The CDR3 runs to 13 residues. This chain's CDR3 is CASSSDYGDTQYF. The CDR3 nucleotides are TGTGCCAGCAGCTCGGACTACGGAGATACGCAGTATTTT.

This clonotype was seen a single time. The J gene is TRBJ2-7, the V gene TRBV15; 13 bases match TRBD2. The germline CDR1 and CDR2 sequences are LNHNV and YYDKDF (reference sequence). J gave up 7 bases and V 6 bases, and 6 bases lay outside the gene matches. This CDR3 spans 14 amino acids. The CDR3 sequence: CATSTLAGGQEQYF. The CDR3 nucleotides are TGTGCCACCAGTACACTAGCGGGAGGGCAAGAGCAGTACTTC.

This clonotype is medium-sized by share. The chain couples TRBV7-9 to TRBJ1-2; D remains ambiguous. The length of the CDR3 is 15 residues. Trimming stripped 5 bases from V and 1 base from J, with 14 bases between. Germline CDR1 SEHNR, CDR2 FQNEAQ (reference sequence). The CDR3 nucleotides are TGTGCCAGCAGCCCAGACGGATCCTTTAACTATGGCTACACCTTC. Translation gives CASSPDGSFNYGYTF.

This clonotype is medium-sized within its sample. The chain links TRBV11-2 to TRBJ2-3; 7 bases match TRBD1. The CDR3 has 15 residues. In germline, CDR1 is SGHAT, CDR2 FQNNGV. V lost 5 bases and J lost 3; bases outside the gene matches: 8. This chain's CDR3 is CASSPGGRGTDTQYF. CDR3 coding DNA: TGTGCCAGCAGCCCTGGGGGCAGGGGGACAGATACGCAGTATTTT.

V usage is TRBV2 and J usage is TRBJ2-1, with a possible D match to TRBD2 (5 bases). This CDR3 spans 13 amino acids. Germline V CDR1 and CDR2: SNHLY, FYNNEI. V lost 5 bases, J lost 5 bases, and 10 bases lay in between. The CDR3 coding sequence is TGTGCCAGCAGTACGCGGGCGGACAATGAGCAGTTCTTC. The encoded protein is CASSTRADNEQFF.

This clonotype is labeled as medium-sized. The chain links TRBV6-4 to TRBJ2-3; D might be TRBD1 or TRBD2, each matching 7 bases. Germline CDR1 is MRHNA and CDR2 is SNTAGT. Trimming left V 0 bases short and J 2 bases short, with 15 bases between. This CDR3 spans 17 amino acids. CDR3 coding DNA: TGTGCCAGCAGTGACTCGGGGAGGGGGCTGGTCACAGATACGCAGTATTTT. This translates into CASSDSGRGLVTDTQYF.

V is TRBV29-1 and J is TRBJ2-1, with 9 bases matching TRBD2. CDR3 length equals 15 residues. J gave up 5 bases and V 0 bases, and 5 bases lay outside the gene matches. CDR1 and CDR2 from the germline V gene are SQVTM and ANQGSEA. The CDR3 DNA reads as TGCAGCGTTGAAGATTTGCTAGCGGGACACAATGAGCAGTTCTTC. Protein sequence: CSVEDLLAGHNEQFF.